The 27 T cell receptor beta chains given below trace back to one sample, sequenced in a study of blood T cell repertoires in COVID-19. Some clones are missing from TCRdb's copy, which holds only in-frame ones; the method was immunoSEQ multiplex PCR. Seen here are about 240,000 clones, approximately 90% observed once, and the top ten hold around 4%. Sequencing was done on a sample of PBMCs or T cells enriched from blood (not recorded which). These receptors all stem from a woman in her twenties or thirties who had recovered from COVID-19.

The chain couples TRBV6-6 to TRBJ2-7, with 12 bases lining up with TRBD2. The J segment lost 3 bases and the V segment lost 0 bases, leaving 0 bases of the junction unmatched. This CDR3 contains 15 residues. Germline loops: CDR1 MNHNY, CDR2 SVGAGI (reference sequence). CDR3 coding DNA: TGTGCCAGCAGTTACTCGGGACTAGCGGGCTACGAGCAGTACTTC. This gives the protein CASSYSGLAGYEQYF.

The CDR3 is CASSKRWGFRDRLNEQFF. The DNA of the CDR3 is TGTGCCAGCAGCAAACGTTGGGGGTTTCGGGACAGGCTAAATGAGCAGTTCTTC. The rearrangement links TRBV21-1 to TRBJ2-1; the D call TRBD1 from the table was never checked on the DNA. TRBV21-1 is deemed a pseudogene. The length of the CDR3 is 18 residues.

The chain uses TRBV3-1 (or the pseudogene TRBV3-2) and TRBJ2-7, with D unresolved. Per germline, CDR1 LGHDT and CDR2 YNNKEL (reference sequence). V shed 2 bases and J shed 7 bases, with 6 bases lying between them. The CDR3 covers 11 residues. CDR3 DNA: TGTGCCAGCAGCCAATCGCGGGAGCAGTACTTC. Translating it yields CASSQSREQYF.

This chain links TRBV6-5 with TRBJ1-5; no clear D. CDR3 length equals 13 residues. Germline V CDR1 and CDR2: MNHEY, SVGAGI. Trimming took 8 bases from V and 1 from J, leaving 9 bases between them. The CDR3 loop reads CASEDNSNQPQHF. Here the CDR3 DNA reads TGTGCCAGCGAAGACAACAGCAATCAGCCCCAGCATTTT.

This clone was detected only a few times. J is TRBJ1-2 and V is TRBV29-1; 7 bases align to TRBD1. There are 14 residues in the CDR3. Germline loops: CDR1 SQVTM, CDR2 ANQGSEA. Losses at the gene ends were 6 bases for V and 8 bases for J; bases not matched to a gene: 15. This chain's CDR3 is CSVRQGIIQAGYTF. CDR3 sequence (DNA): TGCAGCGTCCGACAGGGAATAATACAGGCGGGCTACACCTTC.

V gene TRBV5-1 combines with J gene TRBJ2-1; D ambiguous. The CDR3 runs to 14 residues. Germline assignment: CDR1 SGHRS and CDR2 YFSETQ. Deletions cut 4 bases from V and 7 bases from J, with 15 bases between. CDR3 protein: CASSPRVSENEQFF. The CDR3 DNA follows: TGCGCCAGCAGCCCACGGGTCTCGGAAAATGAGCAGTTCTTC.

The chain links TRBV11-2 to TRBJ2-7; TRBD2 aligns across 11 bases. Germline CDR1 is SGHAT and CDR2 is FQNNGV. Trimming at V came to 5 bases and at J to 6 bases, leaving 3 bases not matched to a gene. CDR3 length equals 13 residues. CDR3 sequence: CASSHSGRAEQYF. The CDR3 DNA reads TGTGCCAGCAGCCATAGCGGGAGGGCCGAGCAGTACTTC.

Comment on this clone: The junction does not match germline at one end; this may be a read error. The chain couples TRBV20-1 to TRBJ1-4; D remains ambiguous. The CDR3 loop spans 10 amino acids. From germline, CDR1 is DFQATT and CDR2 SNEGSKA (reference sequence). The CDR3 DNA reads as TGCAGTGCTAGAGATCCGTACGGGGTTTTT. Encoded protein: CSARDPYGVF.

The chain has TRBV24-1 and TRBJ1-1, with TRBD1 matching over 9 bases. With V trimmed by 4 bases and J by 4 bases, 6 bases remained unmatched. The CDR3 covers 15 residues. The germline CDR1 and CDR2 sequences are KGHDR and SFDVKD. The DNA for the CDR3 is TGTGCCACCAGTGAGACGGGACAGGGACTCACTGAAGCTTTCTTT. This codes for CATSETGQGLTEAFF.

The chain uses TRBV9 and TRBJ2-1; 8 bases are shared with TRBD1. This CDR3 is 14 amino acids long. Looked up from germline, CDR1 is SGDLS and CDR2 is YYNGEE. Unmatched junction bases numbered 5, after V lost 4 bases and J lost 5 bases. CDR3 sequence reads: CASSTLDRDNEQFF. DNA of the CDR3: TGTGCCAGCAGCACTTTGGACAGGGACAATGAGCAGTTCTTC.

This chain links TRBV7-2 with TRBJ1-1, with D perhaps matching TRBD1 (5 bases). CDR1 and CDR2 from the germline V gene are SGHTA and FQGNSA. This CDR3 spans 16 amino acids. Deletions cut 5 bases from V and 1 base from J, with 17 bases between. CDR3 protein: CASSKTGGMGNTEAFF. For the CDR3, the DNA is TGTGCCAGCAGCAAGACCGGGGGGATGGGGAACACTGAAGCTTTCTTT.

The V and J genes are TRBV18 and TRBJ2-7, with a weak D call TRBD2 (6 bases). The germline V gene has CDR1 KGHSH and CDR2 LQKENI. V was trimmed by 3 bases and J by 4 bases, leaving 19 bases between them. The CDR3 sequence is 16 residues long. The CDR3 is CASSPTRRTIGYEQYF. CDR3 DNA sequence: TGTGCCAGCTCACCGACCCGGAGGACTATAGGATACGAGCAGTACTTC.

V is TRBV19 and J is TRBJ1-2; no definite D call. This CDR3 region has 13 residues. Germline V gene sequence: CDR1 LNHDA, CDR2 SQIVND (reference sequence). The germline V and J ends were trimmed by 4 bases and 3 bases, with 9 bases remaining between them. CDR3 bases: TGTGCCAGTAGTACCGCACTACACTATGGCTACACCTTC. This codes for CASSTALHYGYTF.

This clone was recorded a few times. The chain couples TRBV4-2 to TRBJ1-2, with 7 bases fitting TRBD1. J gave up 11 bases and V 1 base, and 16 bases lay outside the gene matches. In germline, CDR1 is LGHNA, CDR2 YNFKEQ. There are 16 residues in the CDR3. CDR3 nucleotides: TGTGCCAGCAGCCAAGGACAGGGTTTGGGGGGAACACGGTACACCTTC. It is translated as CASSQGQGLGGTRYTF.

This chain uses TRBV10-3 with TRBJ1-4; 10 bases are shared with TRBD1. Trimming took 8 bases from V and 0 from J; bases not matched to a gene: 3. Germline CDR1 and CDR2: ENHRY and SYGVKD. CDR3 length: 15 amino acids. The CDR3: CAIAGTGATNEKLFF. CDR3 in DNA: TGTGCCATCGCCGGGACAGGGGCAACTAATGAAAAACTGTTTTTT.

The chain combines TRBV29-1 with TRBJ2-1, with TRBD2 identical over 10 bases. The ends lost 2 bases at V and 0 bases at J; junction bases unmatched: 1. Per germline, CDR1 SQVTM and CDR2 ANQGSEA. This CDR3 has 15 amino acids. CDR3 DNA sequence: TGCAGCGTTGAATCTAGCGGGAGCTCCTACAATGAGCAGTTCTTC. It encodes CSVESSGSSYNEQFF.

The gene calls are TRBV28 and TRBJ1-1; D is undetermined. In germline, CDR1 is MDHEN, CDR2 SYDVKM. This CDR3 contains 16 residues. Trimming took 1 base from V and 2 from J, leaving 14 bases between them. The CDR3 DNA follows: TGTGCCAGCAGTTTATCGAGGCCAGAGGGAAACACTGAAGCTTTCTTT. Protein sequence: CASSLSRPEGNTEAFF.

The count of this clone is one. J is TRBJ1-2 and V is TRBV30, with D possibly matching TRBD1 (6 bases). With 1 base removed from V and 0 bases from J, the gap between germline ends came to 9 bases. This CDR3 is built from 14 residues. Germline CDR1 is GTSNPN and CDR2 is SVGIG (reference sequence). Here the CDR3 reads CAWSDRAANYGYTF. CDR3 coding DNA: TGTGCCTGGAGTGACAGGGCGGCTAACTATGGCTACACCTTC.

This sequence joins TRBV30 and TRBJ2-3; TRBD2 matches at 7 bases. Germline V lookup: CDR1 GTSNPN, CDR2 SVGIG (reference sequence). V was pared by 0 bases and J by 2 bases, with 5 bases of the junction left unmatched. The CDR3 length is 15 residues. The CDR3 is CAWSVMGLPTDTQYF. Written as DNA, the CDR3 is TGTGCCTGGAGTGTAATGGGACTACCCACAGATACGCAGTATTTT.

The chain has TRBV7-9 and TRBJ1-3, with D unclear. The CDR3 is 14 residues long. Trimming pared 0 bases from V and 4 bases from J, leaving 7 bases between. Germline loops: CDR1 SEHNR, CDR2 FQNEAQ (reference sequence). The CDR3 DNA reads TGTGCCAGCAGCTTAGCCGCAGAAGGAAACACCATATATTTT. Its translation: CASSLAAEGNTIYF.

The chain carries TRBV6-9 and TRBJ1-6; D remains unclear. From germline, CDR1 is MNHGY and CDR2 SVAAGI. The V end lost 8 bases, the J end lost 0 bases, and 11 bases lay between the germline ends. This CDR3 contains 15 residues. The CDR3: CASGGSDSYNSPLHF. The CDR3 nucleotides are TGTGCCAGCGGAGGGTCGGACTCCTATAATTCACCCCTCCACTTT.

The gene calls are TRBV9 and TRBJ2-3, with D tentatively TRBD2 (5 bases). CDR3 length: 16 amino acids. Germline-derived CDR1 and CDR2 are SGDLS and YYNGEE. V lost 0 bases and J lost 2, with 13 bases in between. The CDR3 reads CASSVAIGVATDTQYF. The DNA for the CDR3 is TGTGCCAGCAGCGTAGCAATCGGGGTGGCCACAGATACGCAGTATTTT.

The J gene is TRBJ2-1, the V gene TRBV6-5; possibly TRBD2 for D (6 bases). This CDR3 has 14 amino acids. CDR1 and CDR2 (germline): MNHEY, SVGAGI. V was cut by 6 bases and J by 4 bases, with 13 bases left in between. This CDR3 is CASSQLGGYNEQFF. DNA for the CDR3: TGTGCCAGCAGCCAGCTTGGGGGGTACAATGAGCAGTTCTTC.

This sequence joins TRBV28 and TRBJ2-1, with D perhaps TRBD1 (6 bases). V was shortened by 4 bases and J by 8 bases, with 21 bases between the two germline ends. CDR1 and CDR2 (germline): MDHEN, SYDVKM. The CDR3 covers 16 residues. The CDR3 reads CASSSRPDSRADEQFF. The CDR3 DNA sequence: TGTGCCAGCAGTTCTAGGCCGGACAGCCGTGCGGATGAGCAGTTCTTC.

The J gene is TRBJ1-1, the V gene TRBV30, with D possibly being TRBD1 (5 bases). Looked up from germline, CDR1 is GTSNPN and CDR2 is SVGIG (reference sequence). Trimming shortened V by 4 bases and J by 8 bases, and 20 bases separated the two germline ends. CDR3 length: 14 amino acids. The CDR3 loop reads CAWTAGGPTREAFF. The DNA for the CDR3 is TGTGCCTGGACCGCCGGGGGACCAACAAGGGAAGCTTTCTTT.

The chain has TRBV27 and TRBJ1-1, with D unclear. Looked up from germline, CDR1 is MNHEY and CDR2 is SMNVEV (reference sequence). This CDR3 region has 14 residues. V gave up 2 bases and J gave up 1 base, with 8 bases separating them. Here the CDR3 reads CASSLMVGNTEAFF. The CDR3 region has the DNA TGTGCCAGCAGTTTAATGGTCGGGAACACTGAAGCTTTCTTT.

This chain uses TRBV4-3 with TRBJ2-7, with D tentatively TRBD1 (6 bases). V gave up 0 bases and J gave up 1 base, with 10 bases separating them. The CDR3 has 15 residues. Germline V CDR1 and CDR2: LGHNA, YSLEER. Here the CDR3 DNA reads TGCGCCAGCAGCCAAGATTCCAGGGGATCCTACGAGCAGTACTTC. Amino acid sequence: CASSQDSRGSYEQYF.